These 26 T cell receptor beta chains were sequenced from one sample in a study of OX40 agonist ivuxolimab in advanced cancers. Clones were sequenced by immunoSEQ multiplex PCR, and TCRdb holds only the in-frame ones, with some missing. The table includes more than 65,000 clones, around 85% detected once. This specimen was CD4+ or CD8+ T cells sorted from blood, taken in a trial of the OX40 agonist ivuxolimab. The receptor set was obtained from an adult with an advanced solid tumor such as melanoma, head and neck, liver or kidney cancer.

This chain joins TRBV6-6 and TRBJ1-6, with D hard to call. From germline, CDR1 is MNHNY and CDR2 SVGAGI (reference sequence). Trimming cost V 2 bases and J 6 bases, with 2 bases left between them. There are 12 residues in the CDR3. The CDR3 protein is CASSYTNSPLHF. Written as DNA, the CDR3 is TGTGCCAGCAGTTACACTAATTCACCCCTCCACTTT.

The J gene is TRBJ2-1, the V gene TRBV6-1, with 15 bases aligning to TRBD2. CDR1 is MNHNS and CDR2 is SASEGT in the germline V gene. V lost 4 bases to trimming and J lost 0 bases; unmatched junction nucleotides: 10. The CDR3 length is 20 residues. The CDR3 is CASSGPGTSGGTFSYNEQFF. Written as DNA, the CDR3 is TGTGCCAGCAGTGGTCCCGGGACTAGCGGGGGGACCTTCTCCTACAATGAGCAGTTCTTC.

The chain joins TRBV14 to TRBJ2-1, with D perhaps assigned TRBD1 or TRBD2 (5 bases each). Germline assignment: CDR1 SGHDN and CDR2 FVKESK. Trimming removed 2 bases from V and 6 bases from J, with 20 bases in between. The CDR3 has 17 residues. DNA for the CDR3: TGTGCCAGCAGCCAATATACCGGGACCCCCCGTGGCAATGAGCAGTTCTTC. Amino acids: CASSQYTGTPRGNEQFF.

The J gene is TRBJ1-2, the V gene TRBV5-6; 8 bases are a match to TRBD1. J lost 4 bases, V lost 5 bases, and 7 bases had no gene match. The germline V gene has CDR1 SGHDT and CDR2 YYEEEE. The CDR3 covers 14 residues. The CDR3 DNA sequence: TGTGCCAGCAGACCGGACAGGGTGGGCTATGGCTACACCTTC. Its protein is CASRPDRVGYGYTF.

The chain links TRBV2 to TRBJ1-1, with 9 nucleotides matching TRBD1. V lost 1 base, J lost 5 bases, and 2 bases stayed unmatched. The CDR3 runs to 14 residues. Germline CDR1 reads SNHLY; CDR2 reads FYNNEI. The CDR3 DNA is TGTGCCAGCAGTGAAGTAGGACAGGGGACTGAAGCTTTCTTT. Its translation is CASSEVGQGTEAFF.

V and J are TRBV27 and TRBJ2-1; D remains unclear. In germline, CDR1 is MNHEY, CDR2 SMNVEV (reference sequence). V was clipped by 4 bases and J by 5 bases, with 15 bases between them. This CDR3 region has 15 residues. CDR3 sequence reads: CASSYLDPAHNEQFF. CDR3 sequence (DNA): TGTGCCAGCAGTTATCTAGACCCCGCGCACAATGAGCAGTTCTTC.

The gene calls are TRBV10-3 and TRBJ1-5; D remains ambiguous. The CDR3 contains 14 residues. CDR1 is ENHRY, CDR2 SYGVKD, per germline. Trimming stripped 0 bases from V and 7 bases from J, with 10 bases between. The CDR3 is CAISESGDEQPQHF. For the CDR3, the DNA is TGTGCCATCAGTGAGTCGGGAGACGAGCAGCCCCAGCATTTT.

The rearrangement links TRBV27 to TRBJ1-5, with unresolved D. Germline CDR1 and CDR2: MNHEY and SMNVEV (reference sequence). This CDR3 has 14 residues. V lost 6 bases and J lost 1, with 10 bases in between. The CDR3 reads CASSPGRSNQPQHF. DNA for the CDR3: TGTGCCAGCAGCCCCGGCAGAAGCAATCAGCCCCAGCATTTT.

The V gene is TRBV29-1, the J gene TRBJ2-3; D unresolved. The CDR3 consists of 13 residues. Trimming took 0 bases from V and 6 from J, leaving 10 bases between them. The germline gives CDR1 SQVTM, CDR2 ANQGSEA. In nucleotides, the CDR3 is TGCAGCGTTGAAGAACTGGCTATGGATACGCAGTATTTT. Its protein is CSVEELAMDTQYF.

The chain has TRBV28 and TRBJ2-1; TRBD2 aligns across 10 bases. The J segment lost 0 bases and the V segment lost 8 bases, leaving 13 bases of the junction unmatched. The CDR3 loop spans 18 amino acids. From germline, CDR1 is MDHEN and CDR2 SYDVKM. The CDR3 sequence: CASRGLAGAISSYNEQFF. Here the CDR3 DNA reads TGTGCCAGCCGGGGCCTAGCGGGGGCGATAAGCTCCTACAATGAGCAGTTCTTC.

This chain links TRBV5-1 with TRBJ2-4; D unclear. The CDR3 contains 16 residues. CDR1 is SGHRS, CDR2 YFSETQ, per germline. Trimming left V 4 bases short and J 2 bases short, with 16 bases between. The DNA of the CDR3 is TGCGCCAGCAGCGGCGACAACGGATTCACCAAAAACATTCAGTACTTC. This encodes CASSGDNGFTKNIQYF.

The chain recombines TRBV19 with TRBJ2-7; the D gene is possibly TRBD1 (6 bases). V was cut by 3 bases and J by 0 bases, with 12 bases left in between. Per the germline V gene, CDR1 is LNHDA and CDR2 is SQIVND (reference sequence). This CDR3 region has 15 residues. Written as DNA, the CDR3 is TGTGCCAGTAGTATCTCAGCAGGGGCCTCCTACGAGCAGTACTTC. Translated, it gives CASSISAGASYEQYF.

The chain recombines TRBV9 with TRBJ2-2; possible D gene TRBD1, 5 bases. This CDR3 spans 16 amino acids. The germline CDR1 and CDR2 sequences are SGDLS and YYNGEE. The V end was cut by 0 bases, the J end by 1 base, with 10 bases between. The CDR3 DNA reads as TGTGCCAGCAGCGTAGCTGGAGACAGGAACACCGGGGAGCTGTTTTTT. Its translation: CASSVAGDRNTGELFF.

V gene TRBV5-1 combines with J gene TRBJ2-7; 10 bases are shared with TRBD1. The CDR3 is made up of 14 amino acids. Trimming removed 4 bases from V and 6 bases from J; junction bases left unmatched: 7. CDR1 and CDR2 from the germline V gene are SGHRS and YFSETQ. The CDR3 reads CASSRTGTGAEQYF. In DNA, the CDR3 is TGCGCCAGCAGCCGAACCGGGACAGGGGCCGAGCAGTACTTC.

This chain's CDR3 is CASSLGRGASTDTQYF. Written as DNA, the CDR3 is TGTGCCAGCAGCTTAGGTCGGGGGGCTAGCACAGATACGCAGTATTTT. The V and J genes are TRBV7-2 and TRBJ2-3; perhaps TRBD2 as D (7 bases). CDR1 and CDR2 (germline): SGHTA, FQGNSA. V lost 1 base to trimming and J lost 0 bases, with 11 bases between them. CDR3 length: 16 residues.

J is TRBJ1-2 and V is TRBV29-1; D perhaps matches TRBD1 (5 bases). CDR1 is SQVTM, CDR2 ANQGSEA, per germline. With 4 bases removed from V and 2 bases from J, the gap between germline ends came to 11 bases. The CDR3 totals 13 residues. The CDR3 nucleotides read TGCAGCGTTGGGCAGGGTACGAACTATGGCTACACCTTC. Amino acids: CSVGQGTNYGYTF.

The V gene is TRBV4-3, the J gene TRBJ2-7; tentative D call: TRBD2 (5 bases). The germline CDR1 and CDR2 sequences are LGHNA and YSLEER. V lost 1 base, J lost 0 bases, and 13 bases lay in between. This CDR3 is built from 16 residues. CDR3 region: CASSQGAGAASYEQYF. CDR3 DNA: TGCGCCAGCAGCCAAGGCGCTGGAGCGGCCTCCTACGAGCAGTACTTC.

This chain joins TRBV27 and TRBJ1-5, with unresolved D. Trimming shortened V by 3 bases and J by 7 bases, and 10 bases separated the two germline ends. In germline, CDR1 is MNHEY, CDR2 SMNVEV (reference sequence). This CDR3 is built from 13 residues. CDR3 sequence reads: CASSLKVDQPQHF. CDR3 DNA sequence: TGTGCCAGCAGTTTGAAAGTGGACCAGCCCCAGCATTTT.

Worth noting for this clone: One junction end disagrees with the germline gene, perhaps due to a read error. V usage is TRBV18 and J usage is TRBJ2-7, with 11 bases matching TRBD2. Germline lookup yields CDR1 KGHSH and CDR2 LQKENI. The CDR3 runs to 14 residues. The CDR3 nucleotides read TGTGCCAGCTCCCCACTAGCGGGAGTGTACGAGCAGTACTTC. As protein: CASSPLAGVYEQYF.

The chain joins TRBV11-2 to TRBJ2-5; 8 bases map to TRBD1. The end of the DNA fits TRBJ2-7 better, so the J call may be wrong. CDR3 length: 13 amino acids. Germline CDR1 is SGHAT and CDR2 is FQNNGV. The CDR3 spells CASSFGQGDEQYF. In DNA form, the CDR3 reads TGTGCCAGCAGCTTTGGACAGGGCGACGAGCAGTACTTC.

In this sample, this clone turned up once. The chain couples TRBV28 to TRBJ1-6, with D possibly TRBD1 on 6 matching bases. CDR3 length: 17 amino acids. Germline V lookup: CDR1 MDHEN, CDR2 SYDVKM. Deletions cut 5 bases from V and 1 base from J, with 15 bases between. The chain's CDR3 is CASSAPRGASYNSPLHF. DNA for the CDR3: TGTGCCAGCAGTGCCCCCAGGGGAGCATCCTATAATTCACCCCTCCACTTT.

The rearrangement uses TRBV4-3 and TRBJ1-2, with 7 bases fitting TRBD1. Germline lookup yields CDR1 LGHNA and CDR2 YSLEER. This CDR3 has 15 residues. V lost 4 bases, J lost 7 bases, and 12 bases stayed unmatched. CDR3 coding DNA: TGCGCCAGCAGCCGAAGGACAGGCGTGGATGGTGGCTACACCTTC. Its translation: CASSRRTGVDGGYTF.

V usage is TRBV7-3 and J usage is TRBJ2-2; TRBD1 matches at 10 bases. This CDR3 contains 16 residues. Looked up from germline, CDR1 is SGHTA and CDR2 is FQGTGA. With V trimmed by 6 bases and J by 4 bases, 8 bases remained unmatched. CDR3 loop: CASRKPGQGSTGELFF. The CDR3 region has the DNA TGTGCCAGCAGGAAACCGGGACAGGGGAGCACCGGGGAGCTGTTTTTT.

The chain joins TRBV10-3 to TRBJ2-3, with D perhaps TRBD1 (6 bases). The V end was cut by 4 bases, the J end by 1 base, with 15 bases between. Germline V gene data show CDR1 as ENHRY and CDR2 as SYGVKD. The CDR3 contains 16 residues. The CDR3 sequence is CAISGGGFYGTDTQYF. As DNA, the CDR3 is TGTGCCATCAGTGGAGGGGGTTTCTATGGCACAGATACGCAGTATTTT.

This chain uses TRBV6-1 with TRBJ2-7; D is possibly TRBD1 or TRBD2 (5 bases each). CDR3 length: 17 residues. The V end lost 0 bases, the J end lost 0 bases, and 15 bases lay between the germline ends. CDR1 is MNHNS, CDR2 SASEGT, per germline. In nucleotides, the CDR3 is TGTGCCAGCAGTGAAGCGCTTCGGGGCAGAATCTCCTACGAGCAGTACTTC. It encodes CASSEALRGRISYEQYF.

This clone has a single count. The chain combines TRBV30 with TRBJ2-1; 9 bases are shared with TRBD2. Losses at the gene ends were 5 bases for V and 10 bases for J; bases not matched to a gene: 12. The CDR3 runs 14 residues. Per germline, CDR1 GTSNPN and CDR2 SVGIG (reference sequence). CDR3 nucleotides: TGTGCCTGGGAGCCAGCGGGAGGCCTTTGGGAGCAGTTCTTC. Translation gives CAWEPAGGLWEQFF. Full variable domain (rest looked up from reference TRBV30 and TRBJ2-1): SQTIHQWPATLVQPVGSPLSLECTVEGTSNPNLYWYRQAAGRGLQLLFYSVGIGQISSEVPQNLSASRPQDRQFILSSKKLLLSDSGFYLCAWEPAGGLWEQFFGPGTRLTVL.